The rows below give T cell receptor beta chains drawn from one sample of a study of CD8 T cells in Susac syndrome. TCRdb ran MiXCR on the immunoSEQ multiplex PCR reads and lists one entry per CDR3 protein. The sample holds fewer than 200,000 distinct CDR3 sequences, roughly nine tenths seen once. Input material: CD4+ T cells from PBMCs. The receptors shown here come from a human donor with Susac syndrome. The CDR3 runs from the conserved cysteine through the conserved F or W. The D gene is left open where the match is weak. Size is omitted from some rows. Given values are once, few, many or a class for expanded clones.

size: NA
J: TRBJ1-1
V: TRBV6-1
D: NA
length: 15
CDR3: CASSKGGTPNTEAFF
DNA: TGTGCCAGCAGTAAAGGGGGGACACCGAACACTGAAGCTTTCTTT

size: NA
J: TRBJ2-7
V: TRBV2
D: TRBD1
length: 14
CDR3: CASSLGGQLYEQYF
DNA: TGTGCCAGCAGTTTAGGGGGACAGTTATACGAGCAGTACTTC

size: once
J: TRBJ2-1
V: TRBV4-2
D: NA
length: 15
CDR3: CASSQDPADLDEQFF
DNA: TGTGCCAGCAGCCAAGATCCGGCGGATTTGGATGAGCAGTTCTTC

size: NA
J: TRBJ2-7
V: TRBV30
D: NA
length: 12
CDR3: CAWSQDSYEQYF
DNA: TGTGCCTGGTCCCAGGACTCCTACGAGCAGTACTTC

size: NA
J: TRBJ1-4
V: TRBV6-1
D: NA
length: 14
CDR3: CASSLAGQREKLFF
DNA: TGTGCCAGCAGTCTAGCAGGACAGAGGGAAAAACTGTTTTTT

size: NA
J: TRBJ2-3
V: TRBV20-1
D: TRBD2
length: 15
CDR3: CSARAVSGSLDTQYF
DNA: TGCAGTGCTAGAGCTGTGAGCGGGAGCTTGGATACGCAGTATTTT

size: NA
J: TRBJ2-1
V: TRBV5-4
D: TRBD2
length: 16
CDR3: CASSRSIAGNYNEQFF
DNA: TGTGCCAGCAGCAGAAGTATAGCGGGGAATTACAATGAGCAGTTCTTC

size: few
J: TRBJ2-3
V: TRBV7-2
D: TRBD2
length: 15
CDR3: CASSSGTSGTDTQYF
DNA: TGTGCCAGCAGCTCTGGGACTAGCGGCACAGATACGCAGTATTTT

size: NA
J: TRBJ1-1
V: TRBV2
D: NA
length: 12
CDR3: CASRIEGTEAFF
DNA: TGTGCCAGCAGGATAGAAGGGACTGAAGCTTTCTTT

size: NA
J: TRBJ1-2
V: TRBV12-3/TRBV12-4
D: NA
length: 14
CDR3: CASSPDRTPRGYTF
DNA: TGTGCCAGCAGTCCAGACAGGACCCCTCGTGGCTACACCTTC

size: NA
J: TRBJ2-3
V: TRBV20-1
D: TRBD2
length: 15
CDR3: CSANPTSGGTDTQYF
DNA: TGCAGCGCAAATCCGACTAGCGGGGGCACAGATACGCAGTATTTT

size: NA
J: TRBJ2-7
V: TRBV29-1
D: TRBD2
length: 14
CDR3: CSVTGLAGDYEQYF
DNA: TGCAGCGTCACTGGGCTAGCGGGAGACTACGAGCAGTACTTC

size: NA
J: TRBJ2-1
V: TRBV11-1
D: TRBD2
length: 16
CDR3: CASSSSSGASYNEQFF
DNA: TGTGCCAGCAGCTCGAGTAGCGGGGCTTCCTACAATGAGCAGTTCTTC

size: once
J: TRBJ1-1
V: TRBV12-3/TRBV12-4
D: NA
length: 13
CDR3: CASSLGGLIEAFF
DNA: TGTGCCAGCAGTTTAGGGGGGTTGATTGAAGCTTTCTTT

size: NA
J: TRBJ2-7
V: TRBV2
D: NA
length: 13
CDR3: CASKASEKYEQYF
DNA: TGTGCCAGCAAAGCTAGCGAGAAGTACGAGCAGTACTTC

size: NA
J: TRBJ2-7
V: TRBV5-1
D: TRBD2
length: 14
CDR3: CASSLETSGDEQYF
DNA: TGCGCCAGCAGCTTAGAGACTAGCGGGGACGAGCAGTACTTC

size: NA
J: TRBJ1-5
V: TRBV12-3/TRBV12-4
D: NA
length: 12
CDR3: CASTSEGQPQHF
DNA: TGTGCCAGCACCTCCGAGGGTCAGCCCCAGCATTTT

size: NA
J: TRBJ2-7
V: TRBV28
D: TRBD1
length: 16
CDR3: CASSLRGQGWSYEQYF
DNA: TGTGCCAGCAGTTTAAGAGGACAGGGTTGGTCCTACGAGCAGTACTTC

size: NA
J: TRBJ1-2
V: TRBV7-9
D: NA
length: 13
CDR3: CASSPHPNYGYTF
DNA: TGTGCCAGCAGCCCTCACCCTAACTATGGCTACACCTTC

size: NA
J: TRBJ2-1
V: TRBV19
D: NA
length: 16
CDR3: CASSPQKRLVVDEQFF
DNA: TGTGCCAGTAGTCCCCAGAAGCGACTAGTTGTCGATGAGCAGTTCTTC

size: NA
J: TRBJ2-4
V: TRBV6-6
D: NA
length: 14
CDR3: CASSYSAEVDIQYF
DNA: TGTGCCAGCAGTTACTCTGCGGAGGTGGACATTCAGTACTTC

size: NA
J: TRBJ2-5
V: TRBV25-1
D: NA
length: 14
CDR3: CASSEFKGTETQYF
DNA: TGTGCCAGCAGTGAATTTAAAGGGACAGAGACCCAGTACTTC